The clone carrying this T cell receptor (beta chain) was picked up many times. Its antigen remains unidentified. This CDR3 has 12 residues. The V and J ends lost 6 bases and 13 bases respectively, with 16 bases between them. This record belongs to a study of T-cell reconstitution after alpha-beta-depleted transplantation in children. General study points: Newly produced T cells mostly accounted for T-cell counts and diversity one year post-transplant. Reports say that about two months after transplant, the alpha-beta T cells came out of several hundred graft clones that had expanded.

Preparation of the TCRbeta library was carried out with unique molecular identifiers. A single record per CDR3 protein comes from TCRdb applying MiXCR to the PCR reads. The profile shows about 300,000 distinct CDR3 sequences, just over 7.5% of them singletons. The rearrangement joins TRBV12-3 or TRBV12-4 to TRBJ2-1; D may be TRBD1 (5 bases). The TCR originated in a female patient between 2 and 15 years old who had a stem cell transplant for Fanconi anemia, so the T cells may come from the graft donor. The material sequenced was peripheral blood, taken 360 days after TCRalphabeta/CD19-depleted stem cell transplant. The CDR3 reads CASSLRGTIQFF. The CDR3 DNA reads as TGTGCCAGCAGCCTAAGGGGTACTATCCAGTTCTTC.